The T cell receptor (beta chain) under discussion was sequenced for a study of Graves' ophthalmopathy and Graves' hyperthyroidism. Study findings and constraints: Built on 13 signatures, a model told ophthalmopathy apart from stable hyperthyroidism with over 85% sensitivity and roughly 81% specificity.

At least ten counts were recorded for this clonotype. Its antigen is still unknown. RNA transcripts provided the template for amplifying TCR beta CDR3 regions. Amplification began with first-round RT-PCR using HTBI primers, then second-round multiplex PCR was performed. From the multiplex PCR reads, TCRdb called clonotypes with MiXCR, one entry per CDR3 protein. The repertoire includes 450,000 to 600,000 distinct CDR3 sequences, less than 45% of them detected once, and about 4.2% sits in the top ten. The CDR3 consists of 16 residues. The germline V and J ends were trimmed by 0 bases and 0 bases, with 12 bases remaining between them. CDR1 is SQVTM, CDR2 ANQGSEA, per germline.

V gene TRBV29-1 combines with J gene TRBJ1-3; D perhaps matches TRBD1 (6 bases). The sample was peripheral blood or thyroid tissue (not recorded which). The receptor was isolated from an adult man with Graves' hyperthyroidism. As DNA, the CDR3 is TGCAGCGTTGAAGATCAGGGGATGAGCTCTGGAAACACCATATATTTT. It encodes CSVEDQGMSSGNTIYF. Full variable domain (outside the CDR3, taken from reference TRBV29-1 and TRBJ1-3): SAVISQKPSRDICQRGTSLTIQCQVDSQVTMMFWYRQQPGQSLTLIATANQGSEATYESGFVIDKFPISRPNLTFSTLTVSNMSPEDSSIYLCSVEDQGMSSGNTIYFGEGSWLTVV.